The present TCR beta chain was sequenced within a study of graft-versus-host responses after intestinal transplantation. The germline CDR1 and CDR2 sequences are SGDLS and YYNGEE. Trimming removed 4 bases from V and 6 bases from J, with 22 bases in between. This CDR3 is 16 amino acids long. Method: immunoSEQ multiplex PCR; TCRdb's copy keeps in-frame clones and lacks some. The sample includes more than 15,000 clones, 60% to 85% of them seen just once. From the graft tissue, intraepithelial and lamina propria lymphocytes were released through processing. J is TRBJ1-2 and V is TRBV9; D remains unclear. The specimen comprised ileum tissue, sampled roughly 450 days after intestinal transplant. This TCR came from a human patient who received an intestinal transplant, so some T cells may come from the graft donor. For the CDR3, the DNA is TGTGCCAGCAGCCCCCGCTTTGGGGAGGGATTCGATGGCTACACCTTC. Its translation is CASSPRFGEGFDGYTF.